Detailed here is one TCR beta chain. This sample was included in a study of blood T cell repertoires in COVID-19. Study background: From T cells, B-cell-depleted T cells, or PBMCs came the material, which was cDNA or gDNA.

The ends lost 4 bases at V and 3 bases at J; junction bases unmatched: 5. CDR3 length: 14 residues. CDR1 is SGHKS, CDR2 YYEKEE, per germline (reference sequence). Only in-frame clones appear in the TCRdb table, and some are missing; sequencing was by immunoSEQ multiplex PCR. Of 40,000 to 50,000 clones listed, around 89% are singletons. The sequenced material came from peripheral blood. The chain couples TRBV5-5 to TRBJ2-7, with 9 bases lining up with TRBD1. This TCR came from a human donor in a cohort sampled during active COVID-19. The CDR3 DNA sequence: TGTGCCAGCAGCCTAGGACAGGGGCTCTACGAGCAGTACTTC. Its translation is CASSLGQGLYEQYF.